This is a list of T cell receptor beta chains from one sample in a study of T-cell memory formation after mild COVID-19. TCRdb reprocessed the 5' RACE reads with MiXCR, giving one entry per CDR3 protein. The table lists about 250,000 distinct CDR3 sequences, approximately 15% of them singletons. Material: PBMCs or a T cell subset sorted from them (not recorded which). The source is an adult woman who had mild COVID-19 (a few samples of this study predate the infection). Cell type and time point are not known. CDR3s include the opening cysteine and the closing phenylalanine or tryptophan. A D gene is named only where the DNA matches it firmly. Clone size is stated in some rows and not others, as once, few, many or a class when expanded.

d_call,clone_size,v_call,j_call,cdr3_nt,cdr3_aa
.,.,TRBV6-2/TRBV6-3,TRBJ2-7,TGTGCCAGCAGTTATCTGGACCCCAGAACCTACGAGCAGTACTTC,CASSYLDPRTYEQYF
TRBD1,few,TRBV25-1,TRBJ1-2,TGTGCCAGCAGTGAAATCGCGACAGGGGATAACTATGGCTACACCTTC,CASSEIATGDNYGYTF
.,.,TRBV5-1,TRBJ2-5,TGCGCCAGCAGCTCTCGACTAGACGTAGAGACCCAGTACTTC,CASSSRLDVETQYF
TRBD1,few,TRBV5-1,TRBJ2-6,TGCGCCAGCAGCTTGTCGAGTTCCGGGACAGGGGTGCCCGGGGCCAACGTCCTGACTTTC,CASSLSSSGTGVPGANVLTF
TRBD2,.,TRBV6-1,TRBJ2-5,TGTGCCAGCAGTGAAGCGCGAGAGAGCGGGGGTCACGGGACCCAGTACTTC,CASSEARESGGHGTQYF
.,.,TRBV7-2,TRBJ2-1,TGTGCCAGCAGCTTAGGAGTGAGCCCCGAGCAGTTCTTC,CASSLGVSPEQFF
TRBD1,few,TRBV7-9,TRBJ1-4,TGTGCCAGCAGCTTGGGGGACAGGGCGCTGGAAAAACTGATTTTT,CASSLGDRALEKLIF
.,.,TRBV11-2,TRBJ1-5,TGTGCCAGCGGGACGTGGAGCAATCAGCCCCAGCATTTT,CASGTWSNQPQHF
TRBD2,few,TRBV7-9,TRBJ2-1,TGTGCCAGCACCCCAAGGATTGGCGGGAGGAGCAATGAGCAGTTCTTC,CASTPRIGGRSNEQFF
TRBD2,.,TRBV7-2,TRBJ2-1,TGTGCCAGCAGCGTAGACCGGACTAGCGGGACGCATGAGCAGTTCTTC,CASSVDRTSGTHEQFF
.,.,TRBV20-1,TRBJ1-6,TGCAGTGCTAGCCGACACTCCCTTCATAATTCACCCCTCCACTTT,CSASRHSLHNSPLHF
TRBD2,.,TRBV5-1,TRBJ2-5,TGCGCCAGCAGCTTGGCGGGAGGAGAGGAGACCCAGTACTTC,CASSLAGGEETQYF
TRBD1,few,TRBV3-1,TRBJ2-3,TGTGCCAGCAGCCAATTGGGACAGGGGATCACAGATACGCAGTATTTT,CASSQLGQGITDTQYF
TRBD1,few,TRBV6-2/TRBV6-3,TRBJ2-1,TGTGCCAGCAGTCACTCGACAGGGGTCCTAGCCTACAATGAGCAGTTCTTC,CASSHSTGVLAYNEQFF
.,few,TRBV29-1,TRBJ2-7,TGCAGCGTTGACCTGGGACACTCTTACGAGCAGTACTTC,CSVDLGHSYEQYF
.,few,TRBV4-3,TRBJ2-1,TGCGCCAGCAGCCATGGGGACTTAGGCCCCTACAATGAGCAGTTCTTC,CASSHGDLGPYNEQFF
.,.,TRBV20-1,TRBJ1-3,TGCAGTGCCCGGAGGGGCTCTGGAAACACCATATATTTT,CSARRGSGNTIYF
TRBD2,few,TRBV12-3/TRBV12-4,TRBJ2-2,TGTGCCAGCAGCATCGGACTAGCTCTAAACACCGGGGAGCTGTTTTTT,CASSIGLALNTGELFF
TRBD2,.,TRBV7-3,TRBJ2-1,TGTGCCAGCAGGACTAGCGGGAGGCAAACCGGGTCCTACAATGAGCAGTTCTTC,CASRTSGRQTGSYNEQFF
.,.,TRBV5-1,TRBJ1-4,TGCGCCAGCAGCCCTGGGGAGGAGGAAAAACTGTTTTTT,CASSPGEEEKLFF
.,many,TRBV5-1,TRBJ1-1,TGCGCCAGCAGCTTTGACCAGAACACTGAAGCTTTCTTT,CASSFDQNTEAFF
.,once,TRBV15,TRBJ2-3,TGTGCCACCAGCAGAGGGGGCAGGGCAGCCACAGATACGCAGTATTTT,CATSRGGRAATDTQYF